The clone carrying this T cell receptor (beta chain) was detected a few times. Antigen unknown. TCR sequencing used cDNA made by reverse transcription of extracted RNA. TCRdb keeps only in-frame clones here, not all; method: immunoSEQ multiplex PCR. This repertoire shows fewer than 200,000 clones, less than 75% found once; its top ten account for 15% to 20%. This record belongs to a study of CD8+ T cells in alopecia areata. Findings of the study overall: Besides other cells, scalp samples also yield sequences of resident alphabeta T cells from normal skin. There were many expanded lesional clones persisting in scalp and blood during tofacitinib.

Germline values: CDR1 SGHAT, CDR2 FQNNGV. Trimming removed 7 bases from V and 5 bases from J; junction bases left unmatched: 8. The CDR3 is 15 amino acids. Regarding treatment: oral pan-JAK inhibitor, 5-10 mg twice daily. The chain employs TRBV11-2 and TRBJ1-6; 7 bases match TRBD1. The receptor was isolated from a human donor with alopecia areata. The sample here was CD4+ T cells sorted from blood, taken between weeks 55 and 65, from a patient treated with tofacitinib. The CDR3 DNA reads as TGTGCCAGCACCCGAAGACAGGGTGATAATTCACCCCTCCACTTT. It codes for CASTRRQGDNSPLHF.